This is a list of T cell receptor beta chains from one sample in a study of T cell repertoires in cytomegalovirus infection. TCRdb called the reads again in MiXCR, with one record for every CDR3 protein. The sample has some 700,000 distinct CDR3 sequences; about a third are singletons. The material sequenced was PBMCs. These receptors all come from a human donor in good health (CMV status not recorded). Some clones in this sample may be carry-over from other donors' samples. Each CDR3 is given with its conserved first and last residue.

>TRBJ1-4|TRBV28
CASSLIFGPTNEKLFF
>TRBJ1-5|TRBV4-1
CASSHSLGQPQHF
>TRBJ1-1|TRBV10-3
CAISGTGSDTEAFF
>TRBJ1-5|TRBV19
CDSSPLTQPQHF
>TRBJ1-5|TRBV24-1
CATSDRVFNQPQHF
>TRBJ2-7|TRBV28
CASSFASLDYEQYF
>TRBJ2-7|TRBV11-2
CASSLGGTGRREQYF
>TRBJ1-2|TRBV7-9
CASSFSRDRGSNYGYTF
>TRBJ2-3|TRBV10-3
CAISDKHPGDTQYF
>TRBJ2-2|TRBV29-1
CSVDGDNTGELFF
>TRBJ1-1|TRBV12-5
CASDEGPMNTEAFF
>TRBJ1-1|TRBV20-1
CSARFTKVSEAFF
>TRBJ2-7|TRBV5-8
CASSLGNGGTFSYEQYF
>TRBJ1-5|TRBV19
CASSIDRQEQYSNQPQHF
>TRBJ1-5|TRBV19
CASSIEGNQPQHF
>TRBJ1-1|TRBV7-3
CASSLYSQLNTEAFF
>TRBJ1-1|TRBV7-6
CASSLDRAHTEAFF
>TRBJ1-2|TRBV24-1
CATSAWENGYTF
>TRBJ2-2|TRBV6-1
CASSETGRYTGELFF
>TRBJ2-7|TRBV28
CASDQAGRELNYEQYF
>TRBJ2-1|TRBV24-1
CATMGGTGSPKAYNEQFF
>TRBJ1-5|TRBV28
CASAQPQHF
>TRBJ2-4|TRBV7-2
CASSLEWPSSNIQYF
>TRBJ2-1|TRBV7-8
CVSGVRGNEQFF
>TRBJ2-3|TRBV7-2
CASSFLAGDGGTDTQYF
>TRBJ2-5|TRBV29-1
CSVAGQGHQETQYF
>TRBJ1-5|TRBV7-9
CASSLGEARFSNQPQHF
>TRBJ1-3|TRBV28
CASSLRQGSFSGNTIYF
>TRBJ2-2|TRBV12-3/TRBV12-4
CASSPDLTGELFF
>TRBJ2-7|TRBV7-6
CASSFIPRTGALSSYEQYF
>TRBJ1-2|TRBV2
CASSPPPGRILYGYTF
>TRBJ1-2|TRBV6-2/TRBV6-3
CASSSTGDYGYTF
>TRBJ2-5|TRBV2
CASSEAEDTADETQYF
>TRBJ2-7|TRBV19
CASAGLIYEQYF
>TRBJ2-7|TRBV28
CASCPLVGGLNNPPEQYF
>TRBJ2-1|TRBV12-3/TRBV12-4
CAIDPGVGLAEQFF
>TRBJ1-2|TRBV28
CASSPPGNYGYTF
>TRBJ2-1|TRBV28
CASSFGGAEDNEQFF
>TRBJ2-3|TRBV6-1
CASSEATLYRTDTQYF
>TRBJ2-3|TRBV5-4
CASSLMASSSTDTQYF
>TRBJ1-1|TRBV19
CASSRMDWNTEAFF
>TRBJ2-3|TRBV6-1
CASRTRDRAADTQYF
>TRBJ2-1|TRBV7-6
CASSRDGFEQFF
>TRBJ1-4|TRBV27
CASSLSGSWGEKLFF
>TRBJ1-1|TRBV24-1
CATSDSGVTEAFF
>TRBJ2-1|TRBV19
CASSTGRLAGSYNEQFF
>TRBJ2-7|TRBV2
CASSPWDRGTYEQYF
>TRBJ2-2|TRBV28
CASSYPGGNTGELFF
>TRBJ2-3|TRBV4-2
CASSLLGLAGGADTQYF
>TRBJ2-7|TRBV20-1
CSARDSERGTTYEQYF
>TRBJ2-7|TRBV20-1
CSASLSRDRGQFQYF